This T cell receptor (beta chain) was identified in a study of CD8+CD57+ T cells in acquired aplastic anemia. Sequenced patients had shown CD8+CD57+ cell expansion by flow cytometry. When blood sampling took place, the patients had received no therapy. Findings and caveats of the study: Controls did not differ significantly from patients in CD8+ Simpson's diversity.

Germline CDR1 and CDR2: SGDLS and YYNGEE. This CDR3 is 14 amino acids long. V gave up 4 bases and J gave up 6 bases; unmatched junction bases: 6. In regard to this clonotype: The antigen is unknown.

Genomic DNA served as template for TCR beta VDJ and CDR3 profiling. One entry per CDR3 protein results from TCRdb running MiXCR on the reads. The profile shows a few hundred thousand distinct CDR3 sequences, roughly 80% of them singletons. Sequencing input: sorted CD4+, CD8+, or CD8+CD57+ T cells (not recorded which) from PBMCs. This chain connects TRBV9 to TRBJ2-1; the match to TRBD2 covers 8 bases. The receptor was derived from a human donor with aplastic anemia. The CDR3 region has the DNA TGTGCCAGCAGCTTTACGGGGGGGGCCAATGAGCAGTTCTTC. Translated, it gives CASSFTGGANEQFF.